These 18 T cell receptor beta chains originate from one sample sequenced in a study of T-cell reconstitution after alpha-beta-depleted transplantation in children. During its preparation, the TCRbeta library received unique molecular identifiers. TCRdb re-analysed the PCR reads in MiXCR, keeping a single row per CDR3 protein. The sample lists approximately 650,000 distinct CDR3 sequences; around 12% were seen once. The sequencing used PBMCs, collected before TCRalphabeta/CD19-depleted stem cell transplant. The source is a girl aged 2 to 9 with congenital amegakaryocytic thrombocytopenia, due to receive a stem cell transplant.

This clonotype was observed many times. This chain links TRBV27 with TRBJ2-3, with D perhaps matching TRBD2 (7 bases). Deletions cut 6 bases from V and 2 bases from J, with 12 bases between. Germline CDR1 reads MNHEY; CDR2 reads SMNVEV (reference sequence). The CDR3 runs to 14 residues. The CDR3 spells CASSYAGATDTQYF. As DNA, the CDR3 is TGTGCCAGCAGCTACGCGGGGGCCACAGATACGCAGTATTTT.

This clonotype has more than one count but fewer than ten. The chain is built from TRBV28 and TRBJ2-3; the D gene is possibly TRBD1 (6 bases). CDR1 and CDR2 from the germline V gene are MDHEN and SYDVKM. The V and J ends lost 6 bases and 1 base respectively, with 26 bases between them. This CDR3 comprises 19 residues. The CDR3 region is CASSPRRGRGEGGTDTQYF. CDR3 nucleotide sequence: TGTGCCAGCAGCCCCCGTCGCGGCAGGGGAGAAGGAGGCACAGATACGCAGTATTTT. The full variable domain, rest sourced from reference TRBV28 and TRBJ2-3, is DVKVTQSSRYLVKRTGEKVFLECVQDMDHENMFWYRQDPGLGLRLIYFSYDVKMKEKGDIPEGYSVSREKKERFSLILESASTNQTSMYLCASSPRRGRGEGGTDTQYFGPGTRLTVL.

Many counts were recorded for this clonotype. J is TRBJ1-6 and V is TRBV5-1; 8 bases align to TRBD1. The J segment lost 9 bases and the V segment lost 2 bases, leaving 7 bases of the junction unmatched. CDR1 SGHRS and CDR2 YFSETQ come from the germline V gene. This CDR3 is built from 15 residues. The CDR3 spells CASSFNGQGTSPLHF. As DNA, the CDR3 is TGCGCCAGCAGCTTCAATGGACAGGGCACTTCACCCCTCCACTTT.

In its sample, this clonotype was seen a few times. The rearrangement uses TRBV5-1 and TRBJ2-3; D gene unclear. This CDR3 has 14 amino acids. Germline loops: CDR1 SGHRS, CDR2 YFSETQ. The ends were cut back, 7 bases at V and 0 bases at J, with 12 bases in the middle. The CDR3 spells CASVLSPSTDTQYF. The DNA for the CDR3 is TGCGCCAGCGTACTGAGTCCTAGCACAGATACGCAGTATTTT.

This clonotype was seen at least ten times. V and J are TRBV29-1 and TRBJ2-7; D gene unclear. V dropped 6 bases and J dropped 0 bases, with 12 bases sitting between them. The germline CDR1 and CDR2 sequences are SQVTM and ANQGSEA. This CDR3 comprises 13 residues. The chain's CDR3 is CSVATRTSYEQYF. As DNA, the CDR3 is TGCAGCGTAGCCACAAGGACCTCCTACGAGCAGTACTTC.

This clonotype has a handful of counts. The chain carries TRBV18 and TRBJ2-1; TRBD2 matches 8 bases. The length of the CDR3 is 14 residues. Germline CDR1 and CDR2: KGHSH and LQKENI. Trimming removed 6 bases from V and 7 bases from J; junction bases left unmatched: 8. CDR3 in amino acids: CASSQGLAENEQFF. The DNA for the CDR3 is TGTGCCAGCTCGCAAGGACTAGCCGAGAATGAGCAGTTCTTC.

V usage is TRBV5-1 and J usage is TRBJ2-2; 7 bases are shared with TRBD1. Germline V gives CDR1 SGHRS, CDR2 YFSETQ. The CDR3 contains 15 residues. Trimming at V came to 0 bases and at J to 6 bases, leaving 5 bases not matched to a gene. The CDR3 reads CASSLGQGVAGELFF. CDR3 nucleotide sequence: TGCGCCAGCAGCTTGGGTCAGGGGGTCGCCGGGGAGCTGTTTTTT.

Ten or more counts support this clonotype. The rearrangement uses TRBV7-9 and TRBJ2-1; D unresolved. Per the germline V gene, CDR1 is SEHNR and CDR2 is FQNEAQ (reference sequence). With 4 bases removed from V and 3 bases from J, the gap between germline ends came to 4 bases. The CDR3 is made up of 12 amino acids. The CDR3 here is CASSSNYNEQFF. The DNA for the CDR3 is TGTGCCAGCAGCTCGAACTACAATGAGCAGTTCTTC.

On this clonotype: A much larger clone differs by one base, so this may be a read error. In DNA form, the CDR3 reads TGCTGTGCTCGGGACACGGCCCACACCGGGGAGCTGTTTTTT. Translating gives CCARDTAHTGELFF. This sequence joins TRBV29-1 and TRBJ2-2; TRBD1 might be the D (6 bases). Germline V CDR1 and CDR2: SQVTM, ANQGSEA. The CDR3 is 14 residues long.

The chain carries TRBV12-3 or TRBV12-4 and TRBJ2-5; TRBD2 matches at 7 bases. V was pared by 0 bases and J by 4 bases, with 2 bases of the junction left unmatched. The CDR3 contains 14 residues. CDR3: CASSLAGGRETQYF. The CDR3 DNA reads as TGTGCCAGCAGTTTAGCGGGAGGGCGAGAGACCCAGTACTTC.

This clonotype was counted ten times or more. J is TRBJ1-1 and V is TRBV10-1; D not resolved. The length of the CDR3 is 14 residues. The germline V gene has CDR1 WNHNN and CDR2 SYGVQD (reference sequence). The V end lost 0 bases, the J end lost 3 bases, and 8 bases lay between the germline ends. CDR3 protein: CASSESPRDTEAFF. DNA for the CDR3: TGCGCCAGCAGTGAGTCCCCCCGGGACACTGAAGCTTTCTTT.

This clonotype came up many times. The chain couples TRBV5-1 to TRBJ2-5, with D possibly being TRBD1 or TRBD2 (6 bases each). Trimming took off 0 bases at V and 3 bases at J, with 9 bases between the two ends. CDR3 length equals 14 residues. The germline V gene encodes CDR1 SGHRS and CDR2 YFSETQ. CDR3 DNA sequence: TGCGCCAGCAGCTTGGAAGGGGGGAAAGAGACCCAGTACTTC. Its protein product is CASSLEGGKETQYF. Filled out from reference TRBV5-1 and TRBJ2-5, the complete variable domain reads KAGVTQTPRYLIKTRGQQVTLSCSPISGHRSVSWYQQTPGQGLQFLFEYFSETQRNKGNFPGRFSGRQFSNSRSEMNVSTLELGDSALYLCASSLEGGKETQYFGPGTRLLVL.

This clonotype was detected a few times. J is TRBJ2-7 and V is TRBV28, with D possibly TRBD1 on 5 matching bases. The CDR3 contains 14 residues. The ends were cut back, 8 bases at V and 2 bases at J, with 16 bases in the middle. The germline V gene encodes CDR1 MDHEN and CDR2 SYDVKM. CDR3 protein: CASALQGPPYEQYF. As DNA, the CDR3 is TGTGCCAGCGCCCTCCAGGGCCCCCCCTACGAGCAGTACTTC.

This clonotype appeared many times. This chain uses TRBV2 with TRBJ1-6, with D tentatively TRBD1 (5 bases). CDR1 is SNHLY and CDR2 is FYNNEI in the germline V gene. V lost 4 bases and J 7 bases, leaving 8 bases between the germline ends. The CDR3 spans 13 residues. The CDR3 bases are TGTGCCAGCAGTGTAAAGGGGAATTCACCCCTCCACTTT. Amino acids: CASSVKGNSPLHF.

This clonotype was picked up many times. The chain couples TRBV20-1 to TRBJ2-3, with D uncertain. Germline-derived CDR1 and CDR2 are DFQATT and SNEGSKA (reference sequence). This CDR3 is 13 amino acids long. The germline V and J ends were trimmed by 2 bases and 2 bases, with 8 bases remaining between them. CDR3 bases: TGCAGTGCTAGATTTGGGGACACAGATACGCAGTATTTT. Amino acid sequence: CSARFGDTDTQYF.

This clonotype has at least ten counts. The V and J genes are TRBV20-1 and TRBJ2-7; the D is unclear. The CDR3 consists of 11 residues. Germline V lookup: CDR1 DFQATT, CDR2 SNEGSKA (reference sequence). V was clipped by 4 bases and J by 3 bases, with 7 bases between them. Here the CDR3 DNA reads TGCAGTGCTATTGCTGGCTACGAGCAGTACTTC. Its protein is CSAIAGYEQYF.

This chain uses TRBV15 with TRBJ2-3; D gene unclear. Trimming removed 1 base from V and 2 bases from J, with 22 bases in between. CDR1 is LNHNV and CDR2 is YYDKDF in the germline V gene (reference sequence). The CDR3 totals 19 residues. In nucleotides, the CDR3 is TGTGCCACCAGCAGAGCCCCTCCTGAGACTGCGCATCCCACAGATACGCAGTATTTT. This codes for CATSRAPPETAHPTDTQYF.

The J gene is TRBJ1-2, the V gene TRBV20-1, with a weak D call TRBD1 (6 bases). The germline gives CDR1 DFQATT, CDR2 SNEGSKA (reference sequence). Trimming removed 6 bases at V and 1 base at J, with 12 bases between. CDR3 length: 13 residues. The DNA of the CDR3 is TGCAGTGCCAAACAGGGAAATAACTATGGCTACACCTTC. Protein sequence: CSAKQGNNYGYTF.